The present TCR beta chain was sequenced within a study of cytomegalovirus exposure and HLA in healthy donors. This clone is a singleton in its sample. Its antigen is as yet unknown. The CDR3 totals 17 residues. V dropped 4 bases and J dropped 1; count of bases not matched to a gene: 13. Germline values: CDR1 SGHDN, CDR2 FVKESK. Use of 60 Vbeta and 13 Jbeta primers characterized the PCR. Libraries were prepared by immunoSEQ multiplex PCR; TCRdb keeps only in-frame clonotypes and omits some of them. The sample lists 150,000 to 200,000 clones, 65% to 90% occurring once. General study points: It is likely that the observed cluster of highly shared sequence variants was a sequencing artifact. Cytomegalovirus status was reportedly diagnosed by the classifier with high sensitivity and specificity. Common viral pathogens seemed, in a later analysis, to connect with several of the most significant clusters.

Healthy individuals who donated bone marrow served as the donors. This chain links TRBV14 with TRBJ2-7; 7 bases are a match to TRBD1. The sequence came from a male donor in good health and CMV-seronegative. Sequenced input: PBMCs. DNA for the CDR3: TGTGCCAGCAGCCCCGGGACAGCCCCCGGTTTGTCCTACGAGCAGTACTTC. Amino acid sequence: CASSPGTAPGLSYEQYF.